The TCR beta chain described here comes from a study of OX40 agonist ivuxolimab in advanced cancers. Background on the whole study: Ivuxolimab, which targeted the costimulatory receptor OX40 (CD134), was an agonistic, fully human IgG2 monoclonal antibody. Intravenous ivuxolimab was administered to patients every 2 weeks at six dose levels: 0.01, 0.1, 0.3, 1.5, 3 and 10 mg/kg. Of the approximately 54 patients in dose escalation, 19 had hepatocellular carcinoma, approximately 15 had melanoma, 9 had renal cell carcinoma and 9 had head and neck cancer. In the dose-escalation cohort, roughly 82% of patients were male, and the mean age was roughly 60 years with a range of roughly 23 to 79. Patients were allowed to have had prior anti-PD-1, anti-PD-L1 or anti-CTLA-4 therapy, and 40% to 45% of the dose-escalation patients had previously received checkpoint inhibitors. Partial responses occurred in three dose-escalation patients, of whom one had hepatocellular carcinoma and two had cutaneous melanoma. Peripheral TCRbeta sequencing was intended to test whether TCR sequence diversity was altered and clonal T-cell expansion was caused by ivuxolimab. The paper reports the monotherapy dose-escalation portion (N of about 50 patients) of the phase I ivuxolimab trial. What the research found in general, with its limitations: The antigen specificity of the clonally expanded peripheral T cells was not determined. Low levels of normalized T-cell clonal expansion were also seen in some patients who did not respond. Partial responders in the 0.1-3.0 mg/kg groups had among the lowest normalized peripheral clonal expansion, especially among CD8+ T cells. After ivuxolimab, expanded clones were on average more numerous among CD8+ T cells than among CD4+ T cells. Clonal expansion of both CD4+ and CD8+ blood T cells was observed from baseline to week 6 at doses 0.1 to 3.0 mg/kg.

The CDR3 runs 13 amino acids, cysteine and phenylalanine included. The entry retains the CDR3 DNA only, 39 bases that are in frame from base 1. Based on the germline V gene (reference sequence), the CDR1 and CDR2 sequences are MNHEY and SMNVEV. V drops 5 bases and J drops 1 base, leaving 8 bases in between. Genomic DNA was isolated from the sorted cells so that the TCRbeta CDR3 region could be sequenced. The immunoSEQ Assay was used for sequencing of TCRbeta CDR3 regions. TCRdb retrieved this table from immuneACCESS and kept in-frame rearrangements only. Not all clones are present; in checked studies, unresolved V genes account for under half, and no reason is known for the remainder. The sample table shows 75,000 to 100,000 clones, and roughly nine tenths are seen once. The ten largest clones take up approximately 5.7% of the sample. For this clone: It has no known antigen specificity. No base-level quality is on record; no much larger clone is a single base apart.

Patients with autoimmune disease history or receiving systemic immunosuppression were excluded from the trial. Peripheral blood for TCR sequencing was collected from all dose cohorts at baseline, on cycle 4 day 1, and on cycle 7 day 1. The samples were drawn from a first-in-human, open-label, multicenter phase I dose-escalation trial of ivuxolimab. The trial enrolled adults with locally advanced or metastatic head and neck squamous cell, hepatocellular, melanoma or renal cell carcinoma. Before TCR sequencing, CD4+ T cells and CD8+ T cells were sorted from peripheral blood as separate populations. The sequence joins TRBV27 to TRBJ1-1; the best D guess is TRBD1, with 6 bases matching. This clonotype originated in an adult with an advanced solid tumor such as melanoma, head and neck, liver or kidney cancer. The sample here was CD4+ or CD8+ T cells sorted from blood, taken in a trial of the OX40 agonist ivuxolimab. The sequenced DNA is TGTGCCAGCAGTCAACAGGGGAACACTGAAGCTTTCTTT. Translated, this gives CASSQQGNTEAFF.